Presented here are 14 T cell receptor beta chains from one specimen sequenced in a study of blood T cells in healthy people across ages. With a J-beta primer mix and a sample-barcoded 5' primer, a second PCR ran about 6 to 11 cycles. TCRdb analysed the 5' RACE reads with MiXCR anew, one entry per CDR3 protein. Seen here are roughly 700,000 distinct CDR3 sequences, 20% to 30% observed once, and the top ten hold just under 9.5%. This sample also appeared in a second study, on T cells of mothers and their children.

What was sequenced was blood. The source is a boy younger than 18 in good health.

This rearrangement joins TRBV6-5 to TRBJ2-5; the D is unclear. The better agreement between TRBJ2-7 and the DNA end casts doubt on the J call. CDR1 is MNHEY and CDR2 is SVGAGI in the germline V gene. The CDR3 runs 17 residues. In DNA, the CDR3 is TGTGCCAGCAGTTACACCGCGGCCGATATACCTCATTACGAGCAGTACTTC. Its translation: CASSYTAADIPHYEQYF.

This clonotype was seen a few times. The rearrangement joins TRBV7-2 to TRBJ2-5, with 10 bases matching TRBD2. The J call may be incorrect, as the DNA end agrees better with TRBJ2-1. Germline V lookup: CDR1 SGHTA, CDR2 FQGNSA. CDR3 length equals 15 residues. Here the CDR3 DNA reads TGTGCCAGCAGCTTGAGCGGGGGGGTGTACAATGAGCAGTTCTTC. Protein product: CASSLSGGVYNEQFF.

This clonotype was found a few times. The genes are TRBV20-1 and TRBJ2-1, with 7 positions matching TRBD2. This CDR3 has 14 amino acids. V was clipped by 6 bases and J by 0 bases; unmatched bases: 5. Germline CDR1 DFQATT, CDR2 SNEGSKA (reference sequence). The CDR3 spells CSAEGGSSYNEQFF. In DNA, the CDR3 is TGCAGTGCCGAGGGAGGGAGCTCCTACAATGAGCAGTTCTTC.

In this sample, this clonotype turned up a few times. The rearrangement links TRBV5-6 to TRBJ2-5; D may be TRBD2 (5 bases). Germline V lookup: CDR1 SGHDT, CDR2 YYEEEE. V was cut by 2 bases and J by 5 bases, with 13 bases left in between. There are 14 residues in the CDR3. CDR3 sequence reads: CASSFGEGRETQYF. CDR3 bases: TGTGCCAGCAGCTTCGGAGAGGGCAGGGAGACCCAGTACTTC.

This clonotype was counted between two and nine times. The chain recombines TRBV10-3 with TRBJ2-5; perhaps TRBD1 as D (5 bases). The CDR3 has 14 amino acids. Germline CDR1 ENHRY, CDR2 SYGVKD. Trimming removed 6 bases from V and 2 bases from J, with 13 bases in between. The DNA of the CDR3 is TGTGCCATCAGGGCCAACAGGAGTCAAGAGACCCAGTACTTC. It yields the protein CAIRANRSQETQYF.

This clonotype was observed a handful of times. V is TRBV5-1 and J is TRBJ2-2; D unclear. Germline V gene lookup returns CDR1 SGHRS and CDR2 YFSETQ. This CDR3 region has 12 residues. V was cut by 0 bases and J by 10 bases, with 7 bases left in between. The CDR3 is CASSLEEEELFF. CDR3 DNA sequence: TGCGCCAGCAGCTTGGAAGAGGAGGAGCTGTTTTTT.

There are a few counts of this clonotype. The chain recombines TRBV7-9 with TRBJ1-4; D gene uncertain. This CDR3 region has 16 residues. The germline V and J ends were trimmed by 4 bases and 3 bases, with 15 bases remaining between them. Germline CDR1 is SEHNR and CDR2 is FQNEAQ (reference sequence). DNA of the CDR3: TGTGCCAGCAGCTCATTCATGCCCCCAGCTAATGAAAAACTGTTTTTT. Its translation: CASSSFMPPANEKLFF. The variable domain in full, completed from reference TRBV7-9 and TRBJ1-4, reads DTGVSQNPRHKITKRGQNVTFRCDPISEHNRLYWYRQTLGQGPEFLTYFQNEAQLEKSRLLSDRFSAERPKGSFSTLEIQRTEQGDSAMYLCASSSFMPPANEKLFFGSGTQLSVL.

The V call is TRBV7-6, the J call TRBJ1-1, with D uncertain. The CDR3 covers 13 residues. Germline assignment: CDR1 SGHVS and CDR2 FNYEAQ. Trimming pared 5 bases from V and 1 base from J, leaving 8 bases between. CDR3 amino acids: CASSANKNTEAFF. The CDR3 DNA reads TGTGCCAGCAGCGCCAACAAGAACACTGAAGCTTTCTTT.

This clonotype was counted only a few times. The rearrangement links TRBV6-6 to TRBJ2-7; 11 bases are a match to TRBD2. V dropped 6 bases and J dropped 3; count of bases not matched to a gene: 4. CDR1 is MNHNY, CDR2 SVGAGI, per germline (reference sequence). This CDR3 is 14 amino acids long. CDR3 nucleotide sequence: TGTGCCAGCAGCTACCTAGCGGGGGGCTACGAGCAGTACTTC. Translated, it gives CASSYLAGGYEQYF.

This chain connects TRBV20-1 to TRBJ2-5, with 10 positions matching TRBD2. This CDR3 spans 16 amino acids. Germline V lookup: CDR1 DFQATT, CDR2 SNEGSKA (reference sequence). Trimming cost V 0 bases and J 5 bases; bases outside gene matches: 9. CDR3 residues: CSARDGAGGLVETQYF. CDR3 nucleotides: TGCAGTGCTAGAGACGGAGCGGGAGGGCTAGTGGAGACCCAGTACTTC.

This clonotype was detected a few times. The chain combines TRBV18 with TRBJ2-7, with 7 bases lining up with TRBD1. The CDR3 runs to 15 residues. V shed 6 bases and J 3 bases; nucleotides not matched to a gene: 11. The germline gives CDR1 KGHSH, CDR2 LQKENI. Written as DNA, the CDR3 is TGTGCCAGCTCCCATCAAGGGACAGCCTACTACGAGCAGTACTTC. This codes for CASSHQGTAYYEQYF.

The chain combines TRBV2 with TRBJ2-5; D possibly uses TRBD1 or TRBD2 (5 bases each). CDR3 length equals 15 residues. Germline V gene data show CDR1 as SNHLY and CDR2 as FYNNEI. Trimming shortened V by 3 bases and J by 0 bases, and 11 bases separated the two germline ends. The CDR3 spells CASSDIMGHQETQYF. In DNA, the CDR3 is TGTGCCAGCAGTGACATCATGGGACACCAAGAGACCCAGTACTTC.

The sample holds many counts of this clonotype. The chain employs TRBV7-2 and TRBJ2-3; the D gene is possibly TRBD1 (6 bases). Germline CDR1 is SGHTA and CDR2 is FQGNSA. CDR3 length: 16 residues. V gave up 5 bases and J gave up 1 base, with 16 bases separating them. For the CDR3, the DNA is TGTGCCAGCAGCCCAAGACCCTCAGGGGGCACAGATACGCAGTATTTT. As protein: CASSPRPSGGTDTQYF. The full variable domain, its missing parts supplied by reference TRBV7-2 and TRBJ2-3, is GAGVSQSPSNKVTEKGKDVELRCDPISGHTALYWYRQSLGQGLEFLIYFQGNSAPDKSGLPSDRFSAERTGGSVSTLTIQRTQQEDSAVYLCASSPRPSGGTDTQYFGPGTRLTVL.

This clonotype was found a few times. J is TRBJ2-1 and V is TRBV4-2; 7 positions agree with TRBD2. The V gene end was trimmed by 5 bases and the J gene end by 9 bases; junction bases not matched to a gene: 19. Germline assignment: CDR1 LGHNA and CDR2 YNFKEQ. This CDR3 is built from 17 residues. CDR3 sequence reads: CASSTHFGAGEKVEQFF. CDR3 coding DNA: TGTGCCAGCAGCACTCACTTTGGGGCGGGAGAAAAGGTTGAGCAGTTCTTC.